This is a list of T cell receptor beta chains from one sample in a study of Ad26.COV2.S vaccination and SARS-CoV-2 variants. The data were produced by immunoSEQ multiplex PCR, yet TCRdb's version contains in-frame clones alone and is incomplete. This table holds approximately 420,000 clones, about nine tenths found once. The specimen was peripheral blood, collected in a trial of Ad26.COV2.S vaccine versus placebo. These receptors originate from a person between 18 and 65 years old who received the Ad26.COV2.S COVID-19 vaccine or a placebo. Each CDR3 is given without its conserved first and last residue. Fields, in order: J gene, clone size, D gene, V gene, CDR3 protein. A D gene is named only where the DNA matches it firmly. Size tells how often a clone was seen (once, few, many) or the class of an expanded clone, and some rows leave it out.

J gene: TRBJ2-2; clone size: .; D gene: TRBD1; V gene: TRBV3-1/TRBV3-2; CDR3 protein: ASSEEGQGTTGELF
J gene: TRBJ2-7; clone size: .; D gene: .; V gene: TRBV3-1/TRBV3-2; CDR3 protein: ASSQRGGHYEQY
J gene: TRBJ1-4; clone size: .; D gene: .; V gene: TRBV11-2; CDR3 protein: ASSLDWGDNEKLF
J gene: TRBJ1-1; clone size: .; D gene: .; V gene: TRBV4-1; CDR3 protein: ASSQVGWGRAF
J gene: TRBJ1-5; clone size: .; D gene: TRBD1; V gene: TRBV5-5; CDR3 protein: ASSLGQGSYSNQPQH
J gene: TRBJ1-1; clone size: .; D gene: .; V gene: TRBV18; CDR3 protein: ASSPSLNTEAF
J gene: TRBJ2-7; clone size: .; D gene: .; V gene: TRBV7-9; CDR3 protein: ASSPTKSGETEYEQY
J gene: TRBJ2-7; clone size: .; D gene: .; V gene: TRBV10-3; CDR3 protein: AISEATEKYEQY
J gene: TRBJ1-4; clone size: few; D gene: .; V gene: TRBV6-6; CDR3 protein: ASSYSSGEKLF
J gene: TRBJ2-7; clone size: .; D gene: .; V gene: TRBV12-3/TRBV12-4; CDR3 protein: ASSFGGPYEQY
J gene: TRBJ1-3; clone size: .; D gene: .; V gene: TRBV11-2; CDR3 protein: ASSLIRAAGNTIY
J gene: TRBJ1-2; clone size: .; D gene: .; V gene: TRBV6-2/TRBV6-3; CDR3 protein: ASSYRSRTFYGYT
J gene: TRBJ2-7; clone size: .; D gene: TRBD1; V gene: TRBV18; CDR3 protein: ASSPPNPTGLSYEQY
J gene: TRBJ1-3; clone size: .; D gene: .; V gene: TRBV5-1; CDR3 protein: ANQGGRNTIY
J gene: TRBJ1-2; clone size: .; D gene: .; V gene: TRBV1; CDR3 protein: TSSQGGAGTGGYT
J gene: TRBJ1-1; clone size: .; D gene: TRBD1; V gene: TRBV6-5; CDR3 protein: ASSPPGTGVGEAF
J gene: TRBJ1-2; clone size: .; D gene: .; V gene: TRBV4-2; CDR3 protein: ASSHRSLYGYT
J gene: TRBJ1-5; clone size: .; D gene: TRBD1; V gene: TRBV7-9; CDR3 protein: ASTDGTVINQPQH
J gene: TRBJ2-7; clone size: .; D gene: .; V gene: TRBV27; CDR3 protein: ASSSSDSSYEQY
J gene: TRBJ2-7; clone size: .; D gene: .; V gene: TRBV5-1; CDR3 protein: ASSEDTDYEQY
J gene: TRBJ1-1; clone size: .; D gene: .; V gene: TRBV5-1; CDR3 protein: ASSWDIFNTEAF
J gene: TRBJ2-7; clone size: .; D gene: TRBD1; V gene: TRBV30; CDR3 protein: AWSPGTAYEQY
J gene: TRBJ2-3; clone size: .; D gene: TRBD2; V gene: TRBV24-1; CDR3 protein: ATSDPTLAGVNTDTQY
J gene: TRBJ2-1; clone size: .; D gene: .; V gene: TRBV5-1; CDR3 protein: ASSPPDREQF
J gene: TRBJ2-1; clone size: .; D gene: .; V gene: TRBV7-9; CDR3 protein: ASSLGPNNEQF
J gene: TRBJ1-2; clone size: once; D gene: TRBD1; V gene: TRBV19; CDR3 protein: ASSMGRTGAYGYT
J gene: TRBJ1-6; clone size: .; D gene: .; V gene: TRBV2; CDR3 protein: ASTSDLRTTLH
J gene: TRBJ2-1; clone size: .; D gene: .; V gene: TRBV5-1; CDR3 protein: ASSPVLGSNEQF
J gene: TRBJ2-5; clone size: .; D gene: .; V gene: TRBV29-1; CDR3 protein: SVEEPIGKY
J gene: TRBJ1-5; clone size: .; D gene: .; V gene: TRBV4-1; CDR3 protein: ASSQDLSIRSNQPQH
J gene: TRBJ2-5; clone size: .; D gene: .; V gene: TRBV29-1; CDR3 protein: SVGPRLQETQY
J gene: TRBJ1-2; clone size: .; D gene: .; V gene: TRBV4-1; CDR3 protein: ASSLPNPGLGGYT
J gene: TRBJ1-2; clone size: .; D gene: TRBD1; V gene: TRBV4-1; CDR3 protein: ASSQDAGTGSASIVYGYT
J gene: TRBJ2-3; clone size: .; D gene: .; V gene: TRBV6-5; CDR3 protein: ASSYPSTDTQY
J gene: TRBJ2-6; clone size: .; D gene: .; V gene: TRBV6-5; CDR3 protein: ASILAGSGANVLT
J gene: TRBJ2-7; clone size: .; D gene: .; V gene: TRBV11-2; CDR3 protein: ASSPSGLEQY
J gene: TRBJ2-1; clone size: .; D gene: TRBD1; V gene: TRBV5-1; CDR3 protein: ASSWDRTGRVNEQF
J gene: TRBJ2-2; clone size: .; D gene: .; V gene: TRBV5-1; CDR3 protein: ASSLTVTGELF
J gene: TRBJ2-1; clone size: .; D gene: .; V gene: TRBV30; CDR3 protein: AWSRQRAYNEQF
J gene: TRBJ1-1; clone size: .; D gene: TRBD1; V gene: TRBV30; CDR3 protein: AWDHGTGRYTEAF
J gene: TRBJ1-2; clone size: .; D gene: TRBD1; V gene: TRBV18; CDR3 protein: ASSPPGQGNYGYT
J gene: TRBJ2-1; clone size: .; D gene: .; V gene: TRBV21-1; CDR3 protein: ASSKGFTGQGDEQF
J gene: TRBJ2-3; clone size: .; D gene: TRBD2; V gene: TRBV3-1/TRBV3-2; CDR3 protein: ASSQDLAGVLTDTQY
J gene: TRBJ1-3; clone size: .; D gene: .; V gene: TRBV5-8; CDR3 protein: ASRRILSGNTIY
J gene: TRBJ1-6; clone size: .; D gene: .; V gene: TRBV7-2; CDR3 protein: ASSPDGRENSPLH